This is a list of T cell receptor beta chains from one sample in a study of T cell changes during pregnancy in multiple sclerosis. TCRdb's copy holds only in-frame clones and misses some; the assay was immunoSEQ multiplex PCR. The table shows almost 20,000 clones, with 80% to 90% occurring only once. Sequencing was performed on CD8+ T cells from peripheral blood mononuclear cells, taken in the second trimester of pregnancy. The receptor set was obtained from a female donor in good health, enrolled as a control in a pregnancy study. Both conserved end residues are part of each CDR3. The order of the fields is CDR3 DNA, CDR3 protein, J gene, clone size, D gene, V gene. The D gene is left open where the match is weak. Not every row has a clone size; where given, it reads once, few, many or a size class.

TGTGCCAGCAGTTTCAGGGGGTACAACACTGAAGCTTTCTTT CASSFRGYNTEAFF TRBJ1-1 NA TRBD1 TRBV27
TGTGCCACCTTACTCGGGGAGGCGCAGTACTTC CATLLGEAQYF TRBJ2-7 NA NA TRBV6-6
TGTGCCAGCAGCTTGGGGGACATAGACTCCTACAATGAGCAGTTCTTC CASSLGDIDSYNEQFF TRBJ2-1 NA NA TRBV5-4
TGTGCCACCAGTAGGGTAGGGACTAGCGGGTACAATGAGCAGTTCTTC CATSRVGTSGYNEQFF TRBJ2-1 NA TRBD2 TRBV15
TGTGCCAGCAGTACCCCGGTACGTATCTCCTACGAGCAGTACTTC CASSTPVRISYEQYF TRBJ2-7 NA NA TRBV28
TGTGCCAGCAGCCCTAGCGGGGGGGCCACAGATACGCAGTATTTT CASSPSGGATDTQYF TRBJ2-3 NA TRBD2 TRBV6-4
TGTGCCAGCAGTAGCCCGGGACAGCCGCAGTATTTT CASSSPGQPQYF TRBJ2-3 NA TRBD1 TRBV6-5
TGTGCCAGCAGCAAAGGGGCCGGGAATAATGAAAAACTGTTTTTT CASSKGAGNNEKLFF TRBJ1-4 NA NA TRBV21-1
TGTGCCAGCAGTGATTACGGCAGGGGTGAAAAACTGTTTTTT CASSDYGRGEKLFF TRBJ1-4 NA NA TRBV2
TGTGCCAGCAGCGCACCGGGACTAGCGGGGGGCGAGTTCACAGATACGCAGTATTTT CASSAPGLAGGEFTDTQYF TRBJ2-3 NA TRBD2 TRBV9
TGTGCCAGCAGCCCCCCCTTCGAAGAGGGGGCTCGGTATGGCTACACCTTC CASSPPFEEGARYGYTF TRBJ1-2 few TRBD1 TRBV7-9
TGTGCCAGCAGCATGCCCCTAAACACTGAAGCTTTCTTT CASSMPLNTEAFF TRBJ1-1 NA NA TRBV13
TGTGCCAGCAGTGGGAGCGGGGGGGTGGCCTACGAGCAGTACTTC CASSGSGGVAYEQYF TRBJ2-7 NA TRBD2 TRBV2
TGTGCCAGCAGTCTACCCGCGATTTCCTACGAGCAGTACTTC CASSLPAISYEQYF TRBJ2-7 NA NA TRBV2
TGTGCCAGCAGTCCCGGGACTACGAATGAGCAGTTCTTC CASSPGTTNEQFF TRBJ2-1 NA TRBD2 TRBV6-4
TGTGCCAGCAGCTGGGGACGGGACACGACGTACGAGCAGTACTTC CASSWGRDTTYEQYF TRBJ2-7 NA NA TRBV7-2
TGTGCCAGCTCCCATGAGGGCACTGAAGCTTTCTTT CASSHEGTEAFF TRBJ1-1 NA NA TRBV25-1
TGTGCCAGCAGCCAAGAGGCGGAATACAATGAGCAGTTCTTC CASSQEAEYNEQFF TRBJ2-1 NA NA TRBV6-4
TGTGCCAGTACGAGGGGGAGTGAAGCTTTCTTT CASTRGSEAFF TRBJ1-1 once NA TRBV19
TGTGCCAGCAGTTTGGTCGGCGGTCCCGGGGAGCTGTTTTTT CASSLVGGPGELFF TRBJ2-2 NA NA TRBV28
TGCGCCAGCAGCCCCTCAAACCTAGCGGGGGCAGGTCAGCCCCAGCATTTT CASSPSNLAGAGQPQHF TRBJ1-5 NA NA TRBV4-1
TGTGCCAGCAGTGCTAACAGCTACACTGAAGCTTTCTTT CASSANSYTEAFF TRBJ1-1 once NA TRBV6-1
TGCAGCGTTCTGTTTCCCGCGACAGAGAACACTGAAGCTTTCTTT CSVLFPATENTEAFF TRBJ1-1 few NA TRBV29-1
TGTGCCAGCAGCTTGGGATCCACAGGCACTGAAGCTTTCTTT CASSLGSTGTEAFF TRBJ1-1 NA NA TRBV5-6
TGTGCCAGCAGTTCTATACCCGTCCAGGCCTACGAGCAGTACTTC CASSSIPVQAYEQYF TRBJ2-7 NA NA TRBV7-6
TGTGCCAGCAGCTTCATAGCCGGGGCAGATACGCAGTATTTT CASSFIAGADTQYF TRBJ2-3 NA NA TRBV7-6
TGTGCCACCAGCAGAGAGGGTGGACTAGCGGGAATCGAGCAGTACTTC CATSREGGLAGIEQYF TRBJ2-7 NA TRBD2 TRBV15
TGTGCCAGCAGCCAGGGGACAGTAAATCAGCCCCAGCATTTT CASSQGTVNQPQHF TRBJ1-5 once TRBD1 TRBV13
TGTGCCAGCAGCATACCGGGGGACAGGGTCACTGAAGCTTTCTTT CASSIPGDRVTEAFF TRBJ1-1 NA TRBD1 TRBV7-9
TGCGCCAGCAGCTTGGGTGGGGACACCCTCCACTTT CASSLGGDTLHF TRBJ1-6 few NA TRBV5-1
TGTGCCAGCAGAACAACAGGGGTAGCTTTCTTT CASRTTGVAFF TRBJ1-1 once TRBD1 TRBV6-5
TGTGCCAGCAGTTCGTATAGCAATCAGCCCCAGCATTTT CASSSYSNQPQHF TRBJ1-5 once NA TRBV6-5
TGTGCCAGCAGTTTAGCGGCGGGAGGAGCCACTGAGCAGTTCTTC CASSLAAGGATEQFF TRBJ2-1 once TRBD2 TRBV28
TGCGCCAGCAGCCAGGGACTAGCGGGAGCAGATACGCAGTATTTT CASSQGLAGADTQYF TRBJ2-3 NA TRBD2 TRBV4-1
TGTGCCAGCAGTTTCCTCAAAACAGGGTATGGCTACACCTTC CASSFLKTGYGYTF TRBJ1-2 NA NA TRBV28
TGTGCCAGCAGCGTACTAGCGGTCCTCTACGAGCAGTACTTC CASSVLAVLYEQYF TRBJ2-7 once TRBD2 TRBV11-2
TGCGCCAGCAGCTTGGATGCAGGGGGCGGTGATACGCAGTATTTT CASSLDAGGGDTQYF TRBJ2-3 NA TRBD1 TRBV5-1
TGTGCCAGCACCATTACGGCTAGCGGGAGCAATGAGCAGTTCTTC CASTITASGSNEQFF TRBJ2-1 NA TRBD2 TRBV28
TGTGCCAGCAGTGAAACAGGGGAATTGTATGAAAAACTGTTTTTT CASSETGELYEKLFF TRBJ1-4 NA TRBD1 TRBV6-1
TGTGCCAGCAGCTTAGATTTAGCGTTAAACGCCGGGGAGCTGTTTTTT CASSLDLALNAGELFF TRBJ2-2 NA NA TRBV11-2
TGTGCCAGCAGCAATACCGGGACAGGGGGGGAAAAACTGTTTTTT CASSNTGTGGEKLFF TRBJ1-4 NA TRBD1 TRBV7-9